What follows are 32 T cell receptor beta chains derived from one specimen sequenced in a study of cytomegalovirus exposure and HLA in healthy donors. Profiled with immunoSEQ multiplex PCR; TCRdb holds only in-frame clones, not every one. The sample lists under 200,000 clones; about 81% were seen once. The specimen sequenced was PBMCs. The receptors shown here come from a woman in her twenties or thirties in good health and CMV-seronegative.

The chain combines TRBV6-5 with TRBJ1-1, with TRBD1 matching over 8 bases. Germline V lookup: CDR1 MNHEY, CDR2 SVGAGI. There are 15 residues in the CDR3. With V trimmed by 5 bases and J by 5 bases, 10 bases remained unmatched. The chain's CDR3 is CASSNPQGARTEAFF. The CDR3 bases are TGTGCCAGCAGTAACCCGCAGGGGGCGAGGACTGAAGCTTTCTTT.

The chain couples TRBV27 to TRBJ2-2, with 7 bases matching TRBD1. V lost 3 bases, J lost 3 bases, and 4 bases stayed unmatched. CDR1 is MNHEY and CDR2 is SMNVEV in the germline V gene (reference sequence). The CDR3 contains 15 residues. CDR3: CASSFTGADTGELFF. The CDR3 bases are TGTGCCAGCAGTTTCACAGGGGCGGACACCGGGGAGCTGTTTTTT.

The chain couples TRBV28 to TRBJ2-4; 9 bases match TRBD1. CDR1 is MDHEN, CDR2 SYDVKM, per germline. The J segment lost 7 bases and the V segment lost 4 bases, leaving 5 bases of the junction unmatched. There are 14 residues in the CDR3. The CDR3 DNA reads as TGTGCCAGCAGTTCGGGACAGGGACCGAACATTCAGTACTTC. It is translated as CASSSGQGPNIQYF.

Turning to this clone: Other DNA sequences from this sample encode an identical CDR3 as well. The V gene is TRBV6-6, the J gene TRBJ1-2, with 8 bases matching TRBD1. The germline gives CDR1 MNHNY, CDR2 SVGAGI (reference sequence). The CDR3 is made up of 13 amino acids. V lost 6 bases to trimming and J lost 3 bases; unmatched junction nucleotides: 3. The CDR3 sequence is CASSPTGDYGYTF. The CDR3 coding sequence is TGTGCCAGCAGCCCGACAGGGGACTATGGCTACACCTTC.

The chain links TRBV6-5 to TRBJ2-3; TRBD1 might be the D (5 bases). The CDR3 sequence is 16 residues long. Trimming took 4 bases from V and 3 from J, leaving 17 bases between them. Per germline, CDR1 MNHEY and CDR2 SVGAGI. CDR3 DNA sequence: TGTGCCAGCAGTTCCACTCGTGTCAGGGCAACAGATACGCAGTATTTT. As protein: CASSSTRVRATDTQYF.

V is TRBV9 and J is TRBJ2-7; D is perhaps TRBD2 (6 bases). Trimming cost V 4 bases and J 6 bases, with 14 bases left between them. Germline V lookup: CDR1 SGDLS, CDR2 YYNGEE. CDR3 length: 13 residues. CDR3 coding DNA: TGTGCCAGCAGCCAACGACTAGAGACCGAGCAGTACTTC. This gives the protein CASSQRLETEQYF.

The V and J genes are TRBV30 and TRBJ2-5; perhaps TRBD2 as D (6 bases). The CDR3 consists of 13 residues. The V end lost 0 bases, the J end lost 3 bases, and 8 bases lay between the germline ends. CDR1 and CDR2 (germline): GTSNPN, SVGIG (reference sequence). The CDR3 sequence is CAWSVRGEETQYF. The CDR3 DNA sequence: TGTGCCTGGAGTGTCCGCGGGGAAGAGACCCAGTACTTC.

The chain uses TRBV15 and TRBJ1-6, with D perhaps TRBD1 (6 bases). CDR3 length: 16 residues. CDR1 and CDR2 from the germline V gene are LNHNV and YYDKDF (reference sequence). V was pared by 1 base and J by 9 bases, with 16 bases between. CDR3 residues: CATSRAYGQRGSPLHF. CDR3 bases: TGTGCCACCAGCAGAGCCTACGGACAGAGGGGTTCACCCCTCCACTTT.

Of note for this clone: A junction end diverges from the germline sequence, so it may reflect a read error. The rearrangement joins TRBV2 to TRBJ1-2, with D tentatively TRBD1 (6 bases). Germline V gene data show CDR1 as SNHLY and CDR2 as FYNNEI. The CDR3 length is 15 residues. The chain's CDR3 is CASREVRDTYYGYTF. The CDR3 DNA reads TGTGCCAGCAGAGAAGTTCGGGACACATACTATGGCTACACCTTC.

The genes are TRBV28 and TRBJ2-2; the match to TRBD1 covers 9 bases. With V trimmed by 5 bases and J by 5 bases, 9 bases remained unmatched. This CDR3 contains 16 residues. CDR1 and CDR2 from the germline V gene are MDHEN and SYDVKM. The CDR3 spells CASSINRGHSTGELFF. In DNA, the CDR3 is TGTGCCAGCAGTATAAACAGGGGGCATTCTACCGGGGAGCTGTTTTTT.

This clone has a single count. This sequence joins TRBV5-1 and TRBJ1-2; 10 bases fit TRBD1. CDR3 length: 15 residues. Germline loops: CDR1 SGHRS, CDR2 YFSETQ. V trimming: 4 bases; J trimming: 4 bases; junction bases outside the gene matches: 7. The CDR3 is CASSADRGLAYGYTF. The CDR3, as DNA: TGCGCCAGCAGCGCAGACAGGGGGCTCGCCTATGGCTACACCTTC.

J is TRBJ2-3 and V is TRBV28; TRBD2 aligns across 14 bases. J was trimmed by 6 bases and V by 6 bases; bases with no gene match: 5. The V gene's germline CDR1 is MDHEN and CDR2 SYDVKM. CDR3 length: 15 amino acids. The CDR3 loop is CASSSTSGGADTQYF. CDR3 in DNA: TGTGCCAGCAGCTCGACTAGCGGGGGGGCCGATACGCAGTATTTT.

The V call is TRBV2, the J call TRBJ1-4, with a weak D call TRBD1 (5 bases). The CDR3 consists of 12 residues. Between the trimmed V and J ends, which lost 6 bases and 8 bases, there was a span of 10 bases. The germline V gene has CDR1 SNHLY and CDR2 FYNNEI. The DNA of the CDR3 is TGTGCCAGCAGACAGGAGGGGGAAAAACTGTTTTTT. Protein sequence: CASRQEGEKLFF.

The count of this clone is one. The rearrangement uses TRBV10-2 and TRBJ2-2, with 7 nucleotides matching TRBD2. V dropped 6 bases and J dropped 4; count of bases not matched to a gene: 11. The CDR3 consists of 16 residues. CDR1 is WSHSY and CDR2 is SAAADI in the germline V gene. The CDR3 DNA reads TGCGCCAGCAGGGGCGGGAGACGGGGGAGCACCGGGGAGCTGTTTTTT. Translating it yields CASRGGRRGSTGELFF.

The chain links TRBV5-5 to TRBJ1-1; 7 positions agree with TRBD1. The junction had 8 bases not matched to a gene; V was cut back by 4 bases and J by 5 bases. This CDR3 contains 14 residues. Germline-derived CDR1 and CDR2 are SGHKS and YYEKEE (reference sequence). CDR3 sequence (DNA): TGTGCCAGCAGCCAAGAGATCAGGGGGACTGAAGCTTTCTTT. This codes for CASSQEIRGTEAFF.

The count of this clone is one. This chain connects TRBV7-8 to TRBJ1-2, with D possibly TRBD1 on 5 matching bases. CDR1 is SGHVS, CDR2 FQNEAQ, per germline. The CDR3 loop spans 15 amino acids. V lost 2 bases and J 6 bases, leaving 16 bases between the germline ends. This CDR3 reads CASSLMPGIYDGYTF. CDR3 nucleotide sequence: TGTGCCAGCAGCTTAATGCCAGGGATTTATGATGGCTACACCTTC.

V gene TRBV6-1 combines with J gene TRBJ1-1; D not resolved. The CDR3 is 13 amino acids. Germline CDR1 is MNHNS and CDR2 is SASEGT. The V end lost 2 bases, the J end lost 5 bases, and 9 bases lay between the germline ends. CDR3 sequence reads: CASSERGRTEAFF. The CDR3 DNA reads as TGTGCCAGCAGTGAACGAGGGAGGACTGAAGCTTTCTTT.

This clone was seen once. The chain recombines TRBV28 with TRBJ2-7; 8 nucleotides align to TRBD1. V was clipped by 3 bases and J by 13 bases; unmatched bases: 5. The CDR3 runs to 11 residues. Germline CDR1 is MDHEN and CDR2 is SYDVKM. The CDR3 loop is CASSFRDRKYF. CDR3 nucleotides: TGTGCCAGCAGTTTTCGGGACAGGAAATACTTC.

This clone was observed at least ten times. The CDR3 region is CASSLRTGHLFF. CDR3 DNA: TGTGCCAGCAGCCTCCGGACAGGGCATCTGTTTTTT. The V gene is TRBV7-6, the J gene TRBJ2-2; 8 bases fit TRBD1. This CDR3 has 12 amino acids. Germline-derived CDR1 and CDR2 are SGHVS and FNYEAQ. V was clipped by 5 bases and J by 14 bases; unmatched bases: 7.

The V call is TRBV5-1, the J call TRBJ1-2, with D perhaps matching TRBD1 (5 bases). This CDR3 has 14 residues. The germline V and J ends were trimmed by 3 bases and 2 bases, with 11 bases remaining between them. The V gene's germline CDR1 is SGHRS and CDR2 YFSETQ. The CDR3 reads CASSSDTPNYGYTF. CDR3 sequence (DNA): TGCGCCAGCAGCTCGGACACTCCAAACTATGGCTACACCTTC.

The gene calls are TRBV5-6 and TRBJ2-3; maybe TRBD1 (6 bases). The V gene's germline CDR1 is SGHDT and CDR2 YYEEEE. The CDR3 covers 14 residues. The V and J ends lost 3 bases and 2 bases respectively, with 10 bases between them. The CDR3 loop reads CASSSGHYTDTQYF. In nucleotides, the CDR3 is TGTGCCAGCAGCTCGGGACACTACACAGATACGCAGTATTTT.

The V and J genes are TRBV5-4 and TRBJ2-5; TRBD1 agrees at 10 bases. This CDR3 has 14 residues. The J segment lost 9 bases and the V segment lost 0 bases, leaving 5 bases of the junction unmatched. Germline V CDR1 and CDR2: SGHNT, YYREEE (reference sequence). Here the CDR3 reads CASSLGDRGGSQYF. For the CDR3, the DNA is TGTGCCAGCAGCTTGGGGGACAGGGGAGGCTCCCAGTACTTC.

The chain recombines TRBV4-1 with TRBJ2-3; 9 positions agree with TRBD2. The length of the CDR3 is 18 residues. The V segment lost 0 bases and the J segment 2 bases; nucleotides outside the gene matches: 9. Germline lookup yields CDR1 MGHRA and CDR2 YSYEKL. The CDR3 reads CASSQDPVTSGYTDTQYF. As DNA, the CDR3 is TGCGCCAGCAGCCAAGATCCCGTGACTAGCGGATACACAGATACGCAGTATTTT.

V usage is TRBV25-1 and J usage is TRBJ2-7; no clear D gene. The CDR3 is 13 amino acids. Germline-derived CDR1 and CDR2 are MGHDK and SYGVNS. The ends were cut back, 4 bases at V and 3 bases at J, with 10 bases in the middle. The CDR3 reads CASSVFGIYEQYF. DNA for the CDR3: TGTGCCAGCAGTGTTTTCGGTATCTACGAGCAGTACTTC.

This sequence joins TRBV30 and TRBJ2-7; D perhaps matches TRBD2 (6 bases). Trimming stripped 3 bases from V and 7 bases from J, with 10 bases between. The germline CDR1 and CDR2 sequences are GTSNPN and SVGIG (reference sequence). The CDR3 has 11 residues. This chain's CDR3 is CAWSGGREQYF. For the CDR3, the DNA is TGTGCCTGGAGCGGAGGGCGGGAGCAGTACTTC.

The CDR3 DNA sequence: TGTGCCAGCAGCTTAGTATGGGCCGGGAGAGGCTACAATGAGCAGTTCTTC. Amino acids: CASSLVWAGRGYNEQFF. This rearrangement joins TRBV11-1 to TRBJ2-1; D possibly corresponds to TRBD2 (6 bases). The CDR3 consists of 17 residues. Germline assignment: CDR1 SGHAT and CDR2 FQDESV (reference sequence). Trimming pared 1 base from V and 3 bases from J, leaving 16 bases between.

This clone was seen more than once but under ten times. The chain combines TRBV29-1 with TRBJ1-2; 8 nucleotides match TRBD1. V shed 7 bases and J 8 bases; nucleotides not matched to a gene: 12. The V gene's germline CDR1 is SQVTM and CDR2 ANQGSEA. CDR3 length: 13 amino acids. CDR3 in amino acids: CSGQGQDLGGYTF. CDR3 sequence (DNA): TGCAGCGGGCAGGGACAGGATTTGGGAGGCTACACCTTC.

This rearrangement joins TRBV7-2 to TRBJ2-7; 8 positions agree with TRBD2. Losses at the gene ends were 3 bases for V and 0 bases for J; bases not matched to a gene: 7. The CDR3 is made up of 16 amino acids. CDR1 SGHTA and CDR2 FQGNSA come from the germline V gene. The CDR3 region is CASSLGPAGASYEQYF. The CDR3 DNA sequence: TGTGCCAGCAGCTTGGGACCAGCGGGGGCCTCCTACGAGCAGTACTTC.

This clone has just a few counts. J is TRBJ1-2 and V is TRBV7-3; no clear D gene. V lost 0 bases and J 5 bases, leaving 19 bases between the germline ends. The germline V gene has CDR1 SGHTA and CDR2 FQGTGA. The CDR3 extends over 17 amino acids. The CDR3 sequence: CASSLTGGGPGRYGYTF. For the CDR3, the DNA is TGTGCCAGCAGCTTAACCGGAGGCGGTCCAGGACGTTATGGCTACACCTTC.

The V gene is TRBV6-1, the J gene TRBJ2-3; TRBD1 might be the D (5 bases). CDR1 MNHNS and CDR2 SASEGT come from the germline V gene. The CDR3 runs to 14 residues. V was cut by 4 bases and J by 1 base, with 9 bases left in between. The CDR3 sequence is CASSVGRRTDTQYF. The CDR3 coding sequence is TGTGCCAGCAGTGTGGGGCGCCGCACAGATACGCAGTATTTT.

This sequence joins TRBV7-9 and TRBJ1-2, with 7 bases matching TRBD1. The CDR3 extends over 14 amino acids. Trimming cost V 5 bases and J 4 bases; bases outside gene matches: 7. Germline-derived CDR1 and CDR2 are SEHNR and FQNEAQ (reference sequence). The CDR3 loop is CASSLETGFYGYTF. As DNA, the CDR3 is TGTGCCAGCAGCCTAGAGACAGGGTTCTATGGCTACACCTTC.

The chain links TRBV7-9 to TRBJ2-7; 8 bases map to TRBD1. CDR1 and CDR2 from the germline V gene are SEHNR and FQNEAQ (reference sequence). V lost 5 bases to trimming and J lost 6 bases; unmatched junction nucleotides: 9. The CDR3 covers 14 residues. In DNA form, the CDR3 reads TGTGCCAGCAGCGGGGAGACAGGGGTTGTCGAGCAGTACTTC. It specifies CASSGETGVVEQYF.